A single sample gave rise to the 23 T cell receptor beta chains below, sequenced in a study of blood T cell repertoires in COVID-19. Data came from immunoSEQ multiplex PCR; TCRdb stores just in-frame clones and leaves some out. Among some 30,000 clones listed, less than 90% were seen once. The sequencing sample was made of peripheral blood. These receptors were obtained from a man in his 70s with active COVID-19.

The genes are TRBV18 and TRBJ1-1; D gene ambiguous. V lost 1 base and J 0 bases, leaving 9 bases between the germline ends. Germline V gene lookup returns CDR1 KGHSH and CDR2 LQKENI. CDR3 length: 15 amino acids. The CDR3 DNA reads TGTGCCAGCTCACCACTAAGCAACCTGAACACTGAAGCTTTCTTT. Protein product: CASSPLSNLNTEAFF.

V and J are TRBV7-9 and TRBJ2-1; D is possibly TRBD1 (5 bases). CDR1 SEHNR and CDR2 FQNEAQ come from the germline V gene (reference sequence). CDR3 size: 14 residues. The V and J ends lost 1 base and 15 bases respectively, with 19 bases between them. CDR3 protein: CASSLGSTGPRLFF. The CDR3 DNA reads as TGTGCCAGCAGCTTAGGTAGTACAGGACCCCGTCTGTTCTTC.

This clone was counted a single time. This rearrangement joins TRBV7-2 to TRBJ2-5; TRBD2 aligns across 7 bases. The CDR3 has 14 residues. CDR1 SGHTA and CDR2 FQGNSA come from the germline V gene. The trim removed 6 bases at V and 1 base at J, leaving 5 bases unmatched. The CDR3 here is CASSPSGAQETQYF. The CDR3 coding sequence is TGTGCCAGCAGTCCGAGCGGGGCCCAAGAGACCCAGTACTTC.

The CDR3 sequence is CASTTRRERETQYF. In DNA, the CDR3 is TGTGCCAGCACCACGCGACGGGAGAGGGAGACCCAGTACTTC. The rearrangement uses TRBV28 and TRBJ2-5, with D possibly TRBD2 on 6 matching bases. The CDR3 has 14 amino acids. Germline loops: CDR1 MDHEN, CDR2 SYDVKM. With 7 bases removed from V and 5 bases from J, the gap between germline ends came to 17 bases.

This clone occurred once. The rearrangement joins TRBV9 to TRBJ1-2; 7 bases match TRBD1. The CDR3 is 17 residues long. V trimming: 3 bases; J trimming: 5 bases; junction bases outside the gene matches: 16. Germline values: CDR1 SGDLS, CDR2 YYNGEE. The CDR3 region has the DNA TGTGCCAGCAGCGCCGTAGGACAGGCATTCAATTTTTATGGCTACACCTTC. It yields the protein CASSAVGQAFNFYGYTF.

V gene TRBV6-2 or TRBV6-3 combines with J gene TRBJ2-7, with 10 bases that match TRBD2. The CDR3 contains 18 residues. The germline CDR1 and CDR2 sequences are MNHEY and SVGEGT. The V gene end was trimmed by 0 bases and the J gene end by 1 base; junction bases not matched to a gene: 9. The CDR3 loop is CASSYSITSGVVSYEQYF. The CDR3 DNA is TGTGCCAGCAGTTACTCGATTACTAGCGGGGTGGTGTCCTACGAGCAGTACTTC.

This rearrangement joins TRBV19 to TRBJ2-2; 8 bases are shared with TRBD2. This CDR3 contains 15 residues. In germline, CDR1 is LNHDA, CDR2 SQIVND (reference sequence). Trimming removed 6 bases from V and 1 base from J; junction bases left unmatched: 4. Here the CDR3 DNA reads TGTGCCAGTAGCCTAACTAGCGGGAACACCGGGGAGCTGTTTTTT. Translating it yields CASSLTSGNTGELFF.

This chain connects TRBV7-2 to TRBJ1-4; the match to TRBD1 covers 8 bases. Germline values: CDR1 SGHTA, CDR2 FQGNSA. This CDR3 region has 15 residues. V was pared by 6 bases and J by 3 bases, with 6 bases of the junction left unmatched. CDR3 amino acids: CASRPTGAANEKLFF. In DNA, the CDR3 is TGTGCCAGCAGGCCGACAGGGGCGGCTAATGAAAAACTGTTTTTT.

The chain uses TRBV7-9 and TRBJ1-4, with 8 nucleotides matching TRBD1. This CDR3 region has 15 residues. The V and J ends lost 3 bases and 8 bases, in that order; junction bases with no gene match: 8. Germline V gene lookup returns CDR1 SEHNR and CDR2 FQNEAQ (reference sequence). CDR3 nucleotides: TGTGCCAGCAGCTTTAACTCAGGGGGCCTGGAAAAACTGTTTTTT. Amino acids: CASSFNSGGLEKLFF.

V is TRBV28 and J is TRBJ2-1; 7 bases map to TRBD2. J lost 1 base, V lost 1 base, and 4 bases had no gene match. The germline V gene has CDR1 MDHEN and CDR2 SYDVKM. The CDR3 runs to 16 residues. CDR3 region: CASSLLAGSSYNEQFF. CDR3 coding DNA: TGTGCCAGCAGTTTATTAGCGGGCTCGTCCTACAATGAGCAGTTCTTC.

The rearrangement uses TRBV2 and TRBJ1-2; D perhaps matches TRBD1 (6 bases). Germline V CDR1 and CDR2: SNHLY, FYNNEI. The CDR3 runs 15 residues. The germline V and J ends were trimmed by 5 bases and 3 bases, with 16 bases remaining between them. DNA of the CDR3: TGTGCCAGCAGTCTTGATTACAGGGCTGACTATGGCTACACCTTC. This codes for CASSLDYRADYGYTF.

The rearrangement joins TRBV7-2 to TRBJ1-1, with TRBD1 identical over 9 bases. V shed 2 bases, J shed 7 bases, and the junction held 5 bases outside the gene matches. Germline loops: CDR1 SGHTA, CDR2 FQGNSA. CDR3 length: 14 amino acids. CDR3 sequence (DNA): TGTGCCAGCAGCTTATTAACAGGGGGCGGTGAAGCTTTCTTT. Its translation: CASSLLTGGGEAFF.

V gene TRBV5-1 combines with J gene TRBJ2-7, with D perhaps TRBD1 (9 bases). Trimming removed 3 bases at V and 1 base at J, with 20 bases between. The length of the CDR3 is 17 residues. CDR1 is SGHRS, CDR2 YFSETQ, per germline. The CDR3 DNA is TGCGCCAGCAGCTCCAAATTTAGCGGGACAGGGTCCTACGAGCAGTACTTC. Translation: CASSSKFSGTGSYEQYF.

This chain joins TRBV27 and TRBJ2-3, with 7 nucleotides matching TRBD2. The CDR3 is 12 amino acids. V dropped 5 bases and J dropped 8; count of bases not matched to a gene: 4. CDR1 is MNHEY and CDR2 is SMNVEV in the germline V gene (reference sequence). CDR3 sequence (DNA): TGTGCCAGCAGTCCCTCGGGAGGTACGCAGTATTTT. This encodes CASSPSGGTQYF.

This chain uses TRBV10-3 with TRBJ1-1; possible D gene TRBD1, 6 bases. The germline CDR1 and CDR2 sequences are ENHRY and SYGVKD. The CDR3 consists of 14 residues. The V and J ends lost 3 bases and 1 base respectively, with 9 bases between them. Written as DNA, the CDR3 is TGTGCCATCAGTGACCCGACAGGGAACACTGAAGCTTTCTTT. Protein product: CAISDPTGNTEAFF.

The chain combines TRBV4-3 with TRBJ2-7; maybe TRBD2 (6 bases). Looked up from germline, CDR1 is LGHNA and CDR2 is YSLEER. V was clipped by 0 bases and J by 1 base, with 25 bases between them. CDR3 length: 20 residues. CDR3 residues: CASSQEFVGGAAGLSYEQYF. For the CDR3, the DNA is TGCGCCAGCAGCCAAGAGTTTGTGGGAGGAGCGGCGGGCCTTTCCTACGAGCAGTACTTC.

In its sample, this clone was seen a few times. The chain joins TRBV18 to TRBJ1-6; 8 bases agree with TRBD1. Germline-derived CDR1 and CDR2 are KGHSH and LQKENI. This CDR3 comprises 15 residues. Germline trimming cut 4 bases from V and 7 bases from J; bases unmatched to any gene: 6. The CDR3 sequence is CASSLGQGSNSPLHF. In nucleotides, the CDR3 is TGTGCCAGCTCACTTGGACAGGGTTCCAATTCACCCCTCCACTTT.

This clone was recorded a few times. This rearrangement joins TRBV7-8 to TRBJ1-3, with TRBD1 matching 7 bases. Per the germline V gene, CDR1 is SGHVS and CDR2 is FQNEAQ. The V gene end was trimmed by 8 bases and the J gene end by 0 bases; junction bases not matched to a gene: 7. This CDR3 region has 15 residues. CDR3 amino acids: CASGETGLSGNTIYF. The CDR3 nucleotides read TGTGCCAGCGGCGAGACAGGGCTCTCTGGAAACACCATATATTTT.

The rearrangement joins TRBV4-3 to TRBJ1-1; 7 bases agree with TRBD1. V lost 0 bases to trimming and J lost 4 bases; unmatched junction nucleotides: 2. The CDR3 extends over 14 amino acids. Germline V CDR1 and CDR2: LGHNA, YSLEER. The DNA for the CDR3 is TGCGCCAGCAGCCAAGAAAACAGGGGCACTGAAGCTTTCTTT. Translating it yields CASSQENRGTEAFF.

CDR3 coding DNA: TGCGCCAGCAGCCAAGAGGGACAAACGAGGGAAAAACTGTTTTTT. It encodes CASSQEGQTREKLFF. V is TRBV4-3 and J is TRBJ1-4, with D perhaps TRBD1 (6 bases). V shed 0 bases and J shed 8 bases, with 13 bases lying between them. Looked up from germline, CDR1 is LGHNA and CDR2 is YSLEER. The CDR3 length is 15 residues.

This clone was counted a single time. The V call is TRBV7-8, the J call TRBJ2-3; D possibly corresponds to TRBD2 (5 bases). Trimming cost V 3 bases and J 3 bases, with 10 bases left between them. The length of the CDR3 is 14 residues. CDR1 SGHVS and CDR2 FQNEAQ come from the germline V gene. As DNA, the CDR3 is TGTGCCAGCAGCTTCAGTAGGAGGACAGATACGCAGTATTTT. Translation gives CASSFSRRTDTQYF.

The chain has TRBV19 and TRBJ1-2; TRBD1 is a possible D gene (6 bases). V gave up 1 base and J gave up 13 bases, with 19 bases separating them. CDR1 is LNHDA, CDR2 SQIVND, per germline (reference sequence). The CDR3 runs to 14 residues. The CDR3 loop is CASSIARGPHRSTF. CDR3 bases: TGTGCCAGTAGTATAGCCAGGGGCCCTCACAGGTCCACCTTC.

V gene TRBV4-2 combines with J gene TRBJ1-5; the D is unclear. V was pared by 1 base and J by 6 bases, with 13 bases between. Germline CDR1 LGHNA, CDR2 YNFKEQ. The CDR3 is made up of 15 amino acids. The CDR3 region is CASSQGDGVGQPQHF. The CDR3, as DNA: TGTGCCAGCAGCCAAGGTGACGGGGTAGGTCAGCCCCAGCATTTT.